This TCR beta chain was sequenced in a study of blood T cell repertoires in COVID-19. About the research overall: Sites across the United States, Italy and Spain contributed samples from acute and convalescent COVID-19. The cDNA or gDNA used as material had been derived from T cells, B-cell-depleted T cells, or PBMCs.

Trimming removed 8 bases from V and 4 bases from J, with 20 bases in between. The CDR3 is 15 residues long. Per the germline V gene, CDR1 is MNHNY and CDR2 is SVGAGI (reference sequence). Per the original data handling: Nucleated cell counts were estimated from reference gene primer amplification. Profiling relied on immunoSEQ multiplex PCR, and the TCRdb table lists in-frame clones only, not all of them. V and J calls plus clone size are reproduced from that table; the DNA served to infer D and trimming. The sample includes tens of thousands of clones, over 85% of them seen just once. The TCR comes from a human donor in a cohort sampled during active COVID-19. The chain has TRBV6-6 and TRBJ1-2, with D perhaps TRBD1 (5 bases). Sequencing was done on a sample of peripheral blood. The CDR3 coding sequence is TGTGCCAGCTCCTATGGGGGGGAAGTCTCCTATGGCTACACCTTC. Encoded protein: CASSYGGEVSYGYTF.